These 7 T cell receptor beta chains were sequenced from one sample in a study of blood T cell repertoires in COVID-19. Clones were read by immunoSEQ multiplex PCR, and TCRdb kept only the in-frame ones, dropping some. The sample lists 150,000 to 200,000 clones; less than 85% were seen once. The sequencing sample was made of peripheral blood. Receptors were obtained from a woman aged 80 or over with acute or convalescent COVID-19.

This CDR3 is CAIRRGTTGGQETQYF. The CDR3, as DNA: TGTGCCATCAGGAGAGGAACAACAGGGGGCCAAGAGACCCAGTACTTC. The genes are TRBV10-3 and TRBJ2-5; 8 bases are shared with TRBD1. The CDR3 has 16 residues. Germline V CDR1 and CDR2: ENHRY, SYGVKD. J gave up 1 base and V 6 bases, and 10 bases lay outside the gene matches.

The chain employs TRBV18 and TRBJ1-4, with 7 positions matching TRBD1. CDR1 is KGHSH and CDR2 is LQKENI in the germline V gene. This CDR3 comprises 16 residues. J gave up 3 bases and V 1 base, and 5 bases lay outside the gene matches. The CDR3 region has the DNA TGTGCCAGCTCACCACTTGAGACAGGGTCTAATGAAAAACTGTTTTTT. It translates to CASSPLETGSNEKLFF.

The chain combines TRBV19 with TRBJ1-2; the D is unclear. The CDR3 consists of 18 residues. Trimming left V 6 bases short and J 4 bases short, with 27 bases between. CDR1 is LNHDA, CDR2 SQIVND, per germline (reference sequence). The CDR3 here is CASSWVLRLSTIGYGYTF. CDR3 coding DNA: TGTGCCAGTAGCTGGGTCCTTCGACTGAGTACAATCGGCTATGGCTACACCTTC. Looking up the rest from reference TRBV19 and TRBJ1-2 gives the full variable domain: DGGITQSPKYLFRKEGQNVTLSCEQNLNHDAMYWYRQDPGQGLRLIYYSQIVNDFQKGDIAEGYSVSREKKESFPLTVTSAQKNPTAFYLCASSWVLRLSTIGYGYTFGSGTRLTVV.

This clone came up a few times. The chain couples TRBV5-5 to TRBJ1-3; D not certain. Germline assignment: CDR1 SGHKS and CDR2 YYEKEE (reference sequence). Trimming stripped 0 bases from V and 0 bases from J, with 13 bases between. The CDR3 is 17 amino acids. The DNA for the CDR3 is TGTGCCAGCAGCTTGGTTGTCGTTGCGAGCTCTGGAAACACCATATATTTT. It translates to CASSLVVVASSGNTIYF.

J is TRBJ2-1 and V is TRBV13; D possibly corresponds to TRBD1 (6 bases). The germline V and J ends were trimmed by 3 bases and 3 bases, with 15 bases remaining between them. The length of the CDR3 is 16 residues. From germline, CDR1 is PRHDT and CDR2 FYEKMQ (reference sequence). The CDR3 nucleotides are TGTGCCAGCAGCTTTAAACAGGGTTCAATCTACAATGAGCAGTTCTTC. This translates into CASSFKQGSIYNEQFF.

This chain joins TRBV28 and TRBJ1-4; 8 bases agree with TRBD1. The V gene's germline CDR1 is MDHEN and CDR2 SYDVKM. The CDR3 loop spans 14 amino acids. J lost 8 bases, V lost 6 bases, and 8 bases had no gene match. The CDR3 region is CASSEGQGVEKLFF. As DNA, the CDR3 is TGTGCCAGCAGCGAAGGACAGGGAGTCGAAAAACTGTTTTTT.

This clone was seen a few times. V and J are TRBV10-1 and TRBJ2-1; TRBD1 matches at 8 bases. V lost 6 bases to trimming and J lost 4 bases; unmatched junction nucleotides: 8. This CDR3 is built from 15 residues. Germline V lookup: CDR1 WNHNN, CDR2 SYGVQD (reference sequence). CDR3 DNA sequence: TGCGCCAGCAGCTCCGGGACAGGAGATTACAATGAGCAGTTCTTC. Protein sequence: CASSSGTGDYNEQFF.